This T cell receptor beta chain was observed in a study of T cells expressing NK-cell markers. TCRdb re-called the 5' RACE reads; one entry per CDR3 protein, DNA not given. The sample includes over 350,000 distinct CDR3 sequences. The germline gives CDR1 SGHDN, CDR2 FVKESK. The CDR3 is made up of 15 amino acids. This sequence was found in a woman in her forties or fifties in good health. The sequencing sample was made of blood T cells: a sorted CD56 or NKG2C T cell subset, CD4+ or CD8+ T cells, or bulk PBMC T cells (not recorded which). The chain carries TRBV14 and TRBJ2-7; the D call from TCRdb, TRBD1, cannot be confirmed without DNA. This CDR3 reads CANSRAGGVTYEQYF. The variable domain in full, with the rest retrieved from reference TRBV14 and TRBJ2-7, is EAGVTQFPSHSVIEKGQTVTLRCDPISGHDNLYWYRRVMGKEIKFLLHFVKESKQDESGMPNNRFLAERTGGTYSTLKVQPAELEDSGVYFCANSRAGGVTYEQYFGPGTRLTVT.